This T cell receptor (beta chain) is drawn from a study of T-cell reconstitution after alpha-beta-depleted transplantation in children. Germline trimming cut 5 bases from V and 7 bases from J; bases unmatched to any gene: 6. The CDR3 runs to 14 residues. CDR1 is MNHNS and CDR2 is SASEGT in the germline V gene. Construction of the TCRbeta library involved unique molecular identifiers. TCRdb reprocessed the PCR reads via MiXCR and lists one record per CDR3 protein. The sample has about 340,000 distinct CDR3 sequences; 10% are singletons. This TCR came from a human donor who donated a stem cell graft to a child with acute lymphoblastic leukemia. J is TRBJ1-5 and V is TRBV6-1, with TRBD1 matching over 9 bases. This specimen consisted of PBMCs from the stem cell graft donor, obtained from the stem cell graft. The CDR3 loop reads CASSRDRVGQPQHF. The CDR3 DNA reads TGTGCCAGCAGTCGGGACAGGGTAGGACAGCCCCAGCATTTT.